This paragraph covers one T cell receptor beta chain sequence. Antigen: not known. TCRdb recomputed calls from the reads with MiXCR, one row per CDR3 protein. The sample lists about 500,000 distinct CDR3 sequences; about 33% were seen once. The data belong to a study of T cell repertoires in cytomegalovirus infection. About the study: Carrying CMV and the relevant HLA type showed in public TCR beta signatures. Study-wide results and limits: It was HLA-C-restricted CMV-specific TCR beta clonotypes that dominated the response ex vivo. Individuals carrying CMV plus the relevant HLA were identified by cumulative frequency of public TCR beta families.

The CDR3 is 16 residues long. The V segment lost 4 bases and the J segment 1 base; nucleotides outside the gene matches: 5. Germline V gene lookup returns CDR1 DFQATT and CDR2 SNEGSKA (reference sequence). This receptor was obtained from a human donor in good health (CMV status not recorded). Some clones in this sample may be carry-over from other donors' samples. The source was cultured PBMCs, collected from culture after CMV antigen stimulation. This rearrangement joins TRBV20-1 to TRBJ2-1, with 12 bases matching TRBD2. Here the CDR3 DNA reads TGCAGTGCTAAAGCTCTAGCGGGAGGGTCCTACAATGAGCAGTTCTTC. This codes for CSAKALAGGSYNEQFF.